A selection of T cell receptor beta chains follows, all from one sample in a study of OX40 agonist ivuxolimab in advanced cancers. Clones were sequenced by immunoSEQ multiplex PCR, and TCRdb holds only the in-frame ones, with some missing. The sample consists of tens of thousands of clones, 80% to 90% of them appearing once. Specimen: CD4+ or CD8+ T cells sorted from blood, collected in a trial of the OX40 agonist ivuxolimab. These receptors were obtained from an adult with an advanced solid tumor such as melanoma, head and neck, liver or kidney cancer. The CDR3 runs from the conserved cysteine through the conserved F or W. A D gene is named only where the DNA matches it firmly. The size of a clone is reported for some rows only, either as once, few or many, or as a class for expanded clones.

J | V | size | length | D | DNA | CDR3
TRBJ1-6 | TRBV28 | NA | 14 | NA | TGTGCCAGCAGAACGACAGTGGATAATTCACCCCTCCACTTT | CASRTTVDNSPLHF
TRBJ2-1 | TRBV2 | NA | 15 | NA | TGTGCCAGCAGCCGACTTAACCCTGAATACAATGAGCAGTTCTTC | CASSRLNPEYNEQFF
TRBJ2-1 | TRBV10-3 | once | 12 | NA | TGTGCCATCAGGAACTCAAACAATGAGCAGTTCTTC | CAIRNSNNEQFF
TRBJ1-4 | TRBV28 | NA | 12 | NA | TGTGCCAGCAGTTCAACTAATGAAAAACTGTTTTTT | CASSSTNEKLFF
TRBJ1-2 | TRBV15 | NA | 16 | NA | TGTGCCACCAGCCCCCGGAGAGGACAGACTAACTATGGCTACACCTTC | CATSPRRGQTNYGYTF
TRBJ1-2 | TRBV10-3 | few | 13 | NA | TGTGCCACGGCTCTTACCGACTTCTCTAGCTACACCTTC | CATALTDFSSYTF
TRBJ2-1 | TRBV30 | NA | 14 | TRBD2 | TGTGCCTGGAGTGCCGGACTAGCGGGCAATGAGCAGTTCTTC | CAWSAGLAGNEQFF
TRBJ2-5 | TRBV2 | NA | 15 | TRBD1 | TGTGCCAGCACCCCGACTCTAGGACAGGAAGAGACCCAGTACTTC | CASTPTLGQEETQYF
TRBJ2-5 | TRBV6-5 | NA | 13 | NA | TGTGCCAGCAGTTCTCACTCTCAAGAGACCCAGTACTTC | CASSSHSQETQYF
TRBJ2-5 | TRBV11-3 | NA | 15 | NA | TGTGCCAGCAGCTCAGGACGAAGTGGGGCGGAGACCCAGTACTTC | CASSSGRSGAETQYF
TRBJ1-2 | TRBV28 | NA | 12 | NA | TGTGCCAGCAGTTATCGGGGGGGTGGCTACACCTTC | CASSYRGGGYTF
TRBJ2-5 | TRBV28 | NA | 16 | TRBD2 | TGTGCCAGCAGCCCCGCCTCGGCTAGCGGAAAAGAGACCCAGTACTTC | CASSPASASGKETQYF
TRBJ1-2 | TRBV9 | NA | 15 | TRBD1 | TGTGCCAGCAGCGTAGGGTCGACAGGGAACTATGGCTACACCTTC | CASSVGSTGNYGYTF
TRBJ2-7 | TRBV18 | NA | 15 | NA | TGTGCCAGCTCACTGGACCCGGGACCCTCCTACGAGCAGTACTTC | CASSLDPGPSYEQYF
TRBJ1-1 | TRBV5-1 | NA | 14 | NA | TGCGCCAGCAGCTTGGTTCCAGAGAGCACTGAAGCTTTCTTT | CASSLVPESTEAFF
TRBJ2-3 | TRBV28 | NA | 15 | NA | TGTGCCAGCAGCCTTAGCAGGGGAAACTCGGATACGCAGTATTTT | CASSLSRGNSDTQYF
TRBJ2-5 | TRBV7-9 | NA | 14 | NA | TGTGCCAGCAGCCAAGACGACAGGAGATCTACCCAGTACTTC | CASSQDDRRSTQYF
TRBJ2-3 | TRBV5-1 | few | 16 | NA | TGCGCCAGCAGCTTGGCTTCAGGGGCTAGCACAGATACGCAGTATTTT | CASSLASGASTDTQYF
TRBJ1-1 | TRBV6-5 | NA | 14 | NA | TGTGCCAGCCTCCCCGGCGGGGGGAACACTGAAGCTTTCTTT | CASLPGGGNTEAFF
TRBJ2-7 | TRBV4-3 | once | 12 | NA | TGCGCCAGCAGCCAAGTTCCGTACGAGCAGTACTTC | CASSQVPYEQYF
TRBJ2-5 | TRBV6-5 | NA | 15 | TRBD2 | TGTGCCAGCAGTTACCTGACTAGCGGTGAAGAGACCCAGTACTTC | CASSYLTSGEETQYF
TRBJ2-5 | TRBV30 | NA | 14 | TRBD2 | TGTGCCTGGGAAAGCGGGGGTCGCCAAGAGACCCAGTACTTC | CAWESGGRQETQYF
TRBJ2-7 | TRBV9 | NA | 15 | TRBD1 | TGTGCCAGCAGCGTCCATGACAGGGGCCCCTACGAGCAGTACTTC | CASSVHDRGPYEQYF
TRBJ2-2 | TRBV6-6 | NA | 15 | NA | TGTGCCAGCAGAACCGGCAGGACGAACACCGGGGAGCTGTTTTTT | CASRTGRTNTGELFF
TRBJ1-1 | TRBV5-1 | NA | 15 | NA | TGCGCCAGCAGCGGGGGGTCAGGCAGGGCGACTGAAGCTTTCTTT | CASSGGSGRATEAFF
TRBJ2-5 | TRBV4-2 | NA | 15 | NA | TGTGCCAGCAGCCAAGAATGGCAGCCGCAAGAGACCCAGTACTTC | CASSQEWQPQETQYF
TRBJ2-3 | TRBV28 | NA | 16 | TRBD2 | TGTGCCAGCAGTTACGGGACTAGCGGGAGCACAGATACGCAGTATTTT | CASSYGTSGSTDTQYF
TRBJ1-1 | TRBV13 | NA | 13 | NA | TGTGCCAGCAGCTTAAGCGATGACACTGAAGCTTTCTTT | CASSLSDDTEAFF
TRBJ2-5 | TRBV6-1 | NA | 13 | NA | TGTGCCAGCAACAGCCGGTGGGTAGAGACCCAGTACTTC | CASNSRWVETQYF
TRBJ1-4 | TRBV6-5 | NA | 15 | NA | TGTGCCAGCAGTTCACAGGGCCTCGGGAATGAAAAACTGTTTTTT | CASSSQGLGNEKLFF
TRBJ2-1 | TRBV2 | NA | 15 | TRBD1 | TGTGCCAGCAGTCTGGACAGGGGGGCATACAATGAGCAGTTCTTC | CASSLDRGAYNEQFF
TRBJ1-3 | TRBV9 | NA | 16 | NA | TGTGCCAGCAGCGTAGAAAGGGGCTACTCTGGAAACACCATATATTTT | CASSVERGYSGNTIYF
TRBJ2-4 | TRBV6-1 | NA | 12 | NA | TGTGCCAGCAGTGAAGGGGTAGGCATTCAGTACTTC | CASSEGVGIQYF
TRBJ2-4 | TRBV7-8 | NA | 15 | TRBD2 | TGTGCCAGCAGCCAACGCGGGGGGACCAAAAACATTCAGTACTTC | CASSQRGGTKNIQYF
TRBJ2-7 | TRBV6-6 | NA | 14 | TRBD1 | TGTGCCAGCAGTTACGAGGCAGGGGGCTTCGAGCAGTACTTC | CASSYEAGGFEQYF
TRBJ1-6 | TRBV6-5 | NA | 14 | NA | TGTGCCAGCAGTTACTCGGCAGCTAGGTCACCCCTCCACTTT | CASSYSAARSPLHF
TRBJ2-1 | TRBV5-4 | NA | 11 | NA | TGTGCCAGCAGCTTGTTCTCTGAGCAGTTCTTC | CASSLFSEQFF
TRBJ2-7 | TRBV10-3 | NA | 18 | NA | TGTGCCATCAGTGAGCCACGCCGGATGGCAGGGGATATCTACGAGCAGTACTTC | CAISEPRRMAGDIYEQYF
TRBJ1-4 | TRBV5-8 | NA | 14 | NA | TGTGCCAGCAGCTTAGACAGCTCTACTGAAAAACTGTTTTTT | CASSLDSSTEKLFF
TRBJ1-4 | TRBV7-2 | NA | 14 | NA | TGTGCCAGCAGCTCCGACAGATATAATGAAAAACTGTTTTTT | CASSSDRYNEKLFF
TRBJ2-5 | TRBV6-5 | NA | 15 | TRBD2 | TGTGCCAGCAGTCTCGCGGGGGGTGATGAAGAGACCCAGTACTTC | CASSLAGGDEETQYF
TRBJ1-1 | TRBV15 | NA | 13 | NA | TGTGCCACCAGCATCCAGGGTGGCACTGAAGCTTTCTTT | CATSIQGGTEAFF
TRBJ2-3 | TRBV11-2 | NA | 15 | TRBD2 | TGTGCCAGCAGCCCGTCTAGCGGTAGCACAGATACGCAGTATTTT | CASSPSSGSTDTQYF
TRBJ2-1 | TRBV11-1 | NA | 15 | TRBD2 | TGTGCCAGCAGCTCGGGACTAGCGGGATACAATGAGCAGTTCTTC | CASSSGLAGYNEQFF